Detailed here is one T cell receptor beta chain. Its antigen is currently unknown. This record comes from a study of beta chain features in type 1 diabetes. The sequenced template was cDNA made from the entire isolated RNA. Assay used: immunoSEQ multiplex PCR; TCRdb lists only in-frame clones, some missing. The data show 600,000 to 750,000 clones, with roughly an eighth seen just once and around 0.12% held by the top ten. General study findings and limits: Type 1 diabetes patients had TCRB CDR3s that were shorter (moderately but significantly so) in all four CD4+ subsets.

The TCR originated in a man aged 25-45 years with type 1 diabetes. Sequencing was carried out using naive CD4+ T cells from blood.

The DNA of the CDR3 is TGTGCCAGCTCTCCCGGACTAGCGGCCGTATACTTC. Translation gives CASSPGLAAVYF. This chain connects TRBV18 to TRBJ2-7; TRBD2 matches 10 bases. V was clipped by 6 bases and J by 13 bases; unmatched bases: 9. The CDR3 has 12 amino acids. From germline, CDR1 is KGHSH and CDR2 LQKENI.